The entry below describes one T cell receptor (beta chain). The record originates from a study of blood T cell repertoires in COVID-19. Study as a whole: Researchers got acute and convalescent COVID-19 samples from the United States, Italy and Spain. PBMCs, B-cell-depleted T cells, or T cells were the source of the cDNA or gDNA that made up the material.

Authors' analysis steps: Reference gene primer amplification gave estimated nucleated cell counts. Some clones are missing from TCRdb's copy, which holds only in-frame ones; the method was immunoSEQ multiplex PCR. V and J calls and clone size are copied from that table; D and trimming were computed from the DNA. The repertoire holds approximately 190,000 clones, with 80% to 95% as singletons. The ends lost 3 bases at V and 4 bases at J; junction bases unmatched: 5. CDR3 length: 16 amino acids. Germline V gene lookup returns CDR1 KGHSH and CDR2 LQKENI. The specimen sequenced was peripheral blood. The chain carries TRBV18 and TRBJ2-2, with 10 bases aligning to TRBD2. The TCR comes from a man in his fifties with acute or convalescent COVID-19. The CDR3 DNA follows: TGTGCCAGCTCACCGTCTAGCGGGAGAACCACCGGGGAGCTGTTTTTT. Translation gives CASSPSSGRTTGELFF. The full variable domain, in which reference TRBV18 and TRBJ2-2 provide the parts outside the CDR3, is NAGVMQNPRHLVRRRGQEARLRCSPMKGHSHVYWYRQLPEEGLKFMVYLQKENIIDESGMPKERFSAEFPKEGPSILRIQQVVRGDSAAYFCASSPSSGRTTGELFFGEGSRLTVL.